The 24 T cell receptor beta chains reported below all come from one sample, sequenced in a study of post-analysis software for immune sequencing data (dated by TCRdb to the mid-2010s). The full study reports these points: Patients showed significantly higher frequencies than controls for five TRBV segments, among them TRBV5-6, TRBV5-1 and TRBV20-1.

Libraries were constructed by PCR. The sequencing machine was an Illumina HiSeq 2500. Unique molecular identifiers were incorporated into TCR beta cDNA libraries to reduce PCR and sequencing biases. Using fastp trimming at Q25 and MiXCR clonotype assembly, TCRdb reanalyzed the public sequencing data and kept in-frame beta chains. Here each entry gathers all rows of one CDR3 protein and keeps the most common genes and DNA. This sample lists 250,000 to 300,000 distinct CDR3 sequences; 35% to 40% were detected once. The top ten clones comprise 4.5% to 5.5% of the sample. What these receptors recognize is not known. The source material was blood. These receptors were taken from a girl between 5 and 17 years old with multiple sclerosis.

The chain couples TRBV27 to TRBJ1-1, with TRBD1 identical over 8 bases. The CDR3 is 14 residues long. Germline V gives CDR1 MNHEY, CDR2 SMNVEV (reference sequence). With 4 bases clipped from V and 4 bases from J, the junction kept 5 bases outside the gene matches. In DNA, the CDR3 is TGTGCCAGCAGTTCGCACAGGGGGACCACTGAAGCTTTCTTT. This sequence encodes CASSSHRGTTEAFF.

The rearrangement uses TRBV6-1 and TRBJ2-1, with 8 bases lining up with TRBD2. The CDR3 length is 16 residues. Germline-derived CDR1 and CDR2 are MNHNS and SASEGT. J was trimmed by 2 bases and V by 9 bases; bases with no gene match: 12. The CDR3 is CASSIRGGGTYNEQFF. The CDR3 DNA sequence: TGTGCCAGTAGTATTAGGGGCGGGGGGACCTACAATGAGCAGTTCTTC.

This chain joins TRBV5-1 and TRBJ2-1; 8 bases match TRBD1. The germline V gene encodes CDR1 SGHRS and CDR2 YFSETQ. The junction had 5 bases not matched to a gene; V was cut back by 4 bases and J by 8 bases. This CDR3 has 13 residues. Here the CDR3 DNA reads TGCGCCAGCAGCGGGGGACAGGCTCATGAGCAGTTCTTC. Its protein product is CASSGGQAHEQFF.

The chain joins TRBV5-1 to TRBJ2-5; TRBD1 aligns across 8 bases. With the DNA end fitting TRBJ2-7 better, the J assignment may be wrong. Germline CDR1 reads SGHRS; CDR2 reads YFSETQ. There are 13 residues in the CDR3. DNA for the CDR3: TGCGCCAGCAGCTTCGGACAGGGCAACGAGCAGTACTTC. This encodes CASSFGQGNEQYF.

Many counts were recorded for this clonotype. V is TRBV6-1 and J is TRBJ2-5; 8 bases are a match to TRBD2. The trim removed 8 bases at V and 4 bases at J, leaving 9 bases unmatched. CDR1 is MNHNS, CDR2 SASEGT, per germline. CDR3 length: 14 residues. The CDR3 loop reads CASGGGLAGETQYF. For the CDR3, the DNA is TGTGCCAGCGGTGGGGGTCTAGCGGGAGAGACCCAGTACTTC.

The CDR3 region has the DNA TGCGCCAGCACCGGCTCCAGGGGGCTTAACACTGAAGCTTTCTTT. Its translation is CASTGSRGLNTEAFF. This chain connects TRBV5-1 to TRBJ1-1, with 8 bases identical to TRBD1. The V gene end was trimmed by 6 bases and the J gene end by 2 bases; junction bases not matched to a gene: 9. CDR3 length: 15 residues. The germline V gene has CDR1 SGHRS and CDR2 YFSETQ. The whole variable domain, remainder taken from reference TRBV5-1 and TRBJ1-1, is KAGVTQTPRYLIKTRGQQVTLSCSPISGHRSVSWYQQTPGQGLQFLFEYFSETQRNKGNFPGRFSGRQFSNSRSEMNVSTLELGDSALYLCASTGSRGLNTEAFFGQGTRLTVV.

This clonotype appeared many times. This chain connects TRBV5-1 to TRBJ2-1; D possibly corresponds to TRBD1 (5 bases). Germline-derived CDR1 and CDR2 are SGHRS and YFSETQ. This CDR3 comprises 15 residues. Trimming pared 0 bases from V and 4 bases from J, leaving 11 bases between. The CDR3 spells CASSLEATGYNEQFF. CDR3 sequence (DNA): TGCGCCAGCAGCTTGGAGGCTACAGGTTACAATGAGCAGTTCTTC.

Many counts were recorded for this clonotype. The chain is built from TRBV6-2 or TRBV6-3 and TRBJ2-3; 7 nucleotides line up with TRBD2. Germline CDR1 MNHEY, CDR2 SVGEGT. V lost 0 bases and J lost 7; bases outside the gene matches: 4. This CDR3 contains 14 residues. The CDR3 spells CASSYSGGSYTQYF. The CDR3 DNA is TGTGCCAGCAGTTACTCAGGCGGGAGTTATACGCAGTATTTT.

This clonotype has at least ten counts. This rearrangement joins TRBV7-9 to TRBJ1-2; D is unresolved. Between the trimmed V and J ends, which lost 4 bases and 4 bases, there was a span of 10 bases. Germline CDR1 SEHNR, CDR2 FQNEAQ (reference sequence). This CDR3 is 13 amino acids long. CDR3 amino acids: CASSSGVAYGYTF. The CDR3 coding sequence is TGTGCCAGCAGCTCGGGAGTAGCCTATGGCTACACCTTC.

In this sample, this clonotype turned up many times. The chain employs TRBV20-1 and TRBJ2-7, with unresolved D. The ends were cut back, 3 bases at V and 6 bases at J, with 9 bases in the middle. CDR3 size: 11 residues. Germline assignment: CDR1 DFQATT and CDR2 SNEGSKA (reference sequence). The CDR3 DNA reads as TGCAGTGCTAGGCTAGGAGCCGAGCAGTACTTC. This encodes CSARLGAEQYF.

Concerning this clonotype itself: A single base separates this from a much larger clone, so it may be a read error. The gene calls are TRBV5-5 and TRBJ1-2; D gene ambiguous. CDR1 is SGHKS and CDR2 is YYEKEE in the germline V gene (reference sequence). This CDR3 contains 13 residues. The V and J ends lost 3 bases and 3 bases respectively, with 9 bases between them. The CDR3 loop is CASSSSVDYGYTF. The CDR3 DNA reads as TGTGCCAGCAGCTCGTCGGTGGACTATGGCTACACCTTC.

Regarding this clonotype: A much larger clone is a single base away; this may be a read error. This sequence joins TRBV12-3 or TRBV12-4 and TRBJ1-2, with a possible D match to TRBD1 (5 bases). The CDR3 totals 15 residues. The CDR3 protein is CASSSPRDGDYGYIF. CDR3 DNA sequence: TGTGCCAGCAGTTCCCCCAGGGACGGTGACTATGGCTACATCTTC.

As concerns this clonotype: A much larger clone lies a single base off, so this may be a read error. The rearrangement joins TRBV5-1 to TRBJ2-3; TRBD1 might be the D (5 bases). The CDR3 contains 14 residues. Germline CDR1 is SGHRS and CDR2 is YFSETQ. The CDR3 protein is CASSLGQYTGTQYF. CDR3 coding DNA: TGCGCCAGCAGCTTGGGACAGTACACAGGTACGCAGTATTTT. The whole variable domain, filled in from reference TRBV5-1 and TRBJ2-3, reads KAGVTQTPRYLIKTRGQQVTLSCSPISGHRSVSWYQQTPGQGLQFLFEYFSETQRNKGNFPGRFSGRQFSNSRSEMNVSTLELGDSALYLCASSLGQYTGTQYFGPGTRLTVL.

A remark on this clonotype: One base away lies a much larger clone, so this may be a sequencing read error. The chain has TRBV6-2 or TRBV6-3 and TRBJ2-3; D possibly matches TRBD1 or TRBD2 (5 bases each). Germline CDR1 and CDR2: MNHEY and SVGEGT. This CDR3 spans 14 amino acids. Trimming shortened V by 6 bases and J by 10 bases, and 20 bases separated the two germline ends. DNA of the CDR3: TGTGCCAGCAGCCGACCCGGGACGACGGATGCGCAGTATTTT. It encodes CASSRPGTTDAQYF.

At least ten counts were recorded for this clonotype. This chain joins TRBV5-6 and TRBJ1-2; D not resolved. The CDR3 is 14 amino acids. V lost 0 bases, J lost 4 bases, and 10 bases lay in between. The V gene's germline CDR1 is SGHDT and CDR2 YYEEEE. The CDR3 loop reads CASSLDPAAYGYTF. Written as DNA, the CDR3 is TGTGCCAGCAGCTTGGACCCAGCAGCCTATGGCTACACCTTC.

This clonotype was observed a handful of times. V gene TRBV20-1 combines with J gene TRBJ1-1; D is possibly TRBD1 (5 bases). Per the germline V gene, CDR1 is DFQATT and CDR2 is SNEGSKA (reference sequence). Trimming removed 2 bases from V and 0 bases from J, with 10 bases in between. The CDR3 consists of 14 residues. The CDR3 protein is CSARSGPLNTEAFF. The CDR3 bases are TGCAGTGCTAGATCAGGGCCCCTGAACACTGAAGCTTTCTTT.

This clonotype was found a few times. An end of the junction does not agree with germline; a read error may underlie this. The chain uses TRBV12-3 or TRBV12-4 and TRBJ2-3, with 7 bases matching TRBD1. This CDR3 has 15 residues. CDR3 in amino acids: CASSLREGGTDAQYF. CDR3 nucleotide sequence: TGTGCCAGCAGTCTCCGGGAAGGGGGCACAGATGCGCAGTATTTT.

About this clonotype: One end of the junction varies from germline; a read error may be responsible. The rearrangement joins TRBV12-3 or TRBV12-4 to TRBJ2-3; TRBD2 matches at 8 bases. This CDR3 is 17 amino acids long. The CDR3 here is CASSLFFTGGSADTEYF. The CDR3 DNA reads TGTGCCAGCAGTTTGTTCTTCACGGGAGGGAGCGCAGATACGGAGTATTTT.

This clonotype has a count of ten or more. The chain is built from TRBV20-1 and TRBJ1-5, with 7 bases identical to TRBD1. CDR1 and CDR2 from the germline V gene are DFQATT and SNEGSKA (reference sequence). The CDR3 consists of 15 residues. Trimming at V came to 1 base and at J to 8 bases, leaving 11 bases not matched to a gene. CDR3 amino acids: CSARATGMGFEPQHF. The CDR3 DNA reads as TGCAGTGCTAGAGCGACAGGGATGGGCTTTGAGCCCCAGCATTTT.

CDR3 region: CASSLDRRNTEAFF. The CDR3 DNA reads TGTGCCAGCTCCCTCGACAGGAGGAACACTGAAGCTTTCTTT. The chain employs TRBV18 and TRBJ1-1; TRBD1 might be the D (6 bases). Germline-derived CDR1 and CDR2 are KGHSH and LQKENI. The CDR3 runs 14 residues. V shed 6 bases and J shed 1 base, with 12 bases lying between them.

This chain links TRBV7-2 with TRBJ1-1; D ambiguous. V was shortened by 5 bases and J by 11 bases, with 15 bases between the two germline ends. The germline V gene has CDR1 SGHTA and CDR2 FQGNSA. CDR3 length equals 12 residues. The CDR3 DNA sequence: TGTGCCAGCAGCCGGACCAATACGTATGCTTTCTTT. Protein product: CASSRTNTYAFF.

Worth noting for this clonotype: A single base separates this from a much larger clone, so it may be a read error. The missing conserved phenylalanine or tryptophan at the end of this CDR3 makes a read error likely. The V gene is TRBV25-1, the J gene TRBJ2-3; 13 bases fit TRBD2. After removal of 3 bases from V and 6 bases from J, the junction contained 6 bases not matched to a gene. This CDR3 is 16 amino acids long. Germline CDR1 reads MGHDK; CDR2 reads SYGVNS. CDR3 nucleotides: TGTGCCAGCAGTGACTGGACTAGCGGGAGAGGTGATACGCAGTATTGT. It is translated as CASSDWTSGRGDTQYC.

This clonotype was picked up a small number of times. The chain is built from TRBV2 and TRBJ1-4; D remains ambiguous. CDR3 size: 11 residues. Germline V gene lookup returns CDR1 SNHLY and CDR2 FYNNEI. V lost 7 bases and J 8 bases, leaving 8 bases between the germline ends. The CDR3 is CASTQKEKLFF. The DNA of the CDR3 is TGTGCCAGCACCCAAAAGGAAAAACTGTTTTTT.

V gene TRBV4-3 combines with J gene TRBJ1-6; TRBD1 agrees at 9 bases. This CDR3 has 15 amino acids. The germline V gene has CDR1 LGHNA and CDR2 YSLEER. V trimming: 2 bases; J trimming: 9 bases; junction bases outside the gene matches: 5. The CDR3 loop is CASSQTQGASSPLHF. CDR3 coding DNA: TGCGCCAGCAGCCAAACACAGGGGGCTTCTTCACCCCTCCACTTT.